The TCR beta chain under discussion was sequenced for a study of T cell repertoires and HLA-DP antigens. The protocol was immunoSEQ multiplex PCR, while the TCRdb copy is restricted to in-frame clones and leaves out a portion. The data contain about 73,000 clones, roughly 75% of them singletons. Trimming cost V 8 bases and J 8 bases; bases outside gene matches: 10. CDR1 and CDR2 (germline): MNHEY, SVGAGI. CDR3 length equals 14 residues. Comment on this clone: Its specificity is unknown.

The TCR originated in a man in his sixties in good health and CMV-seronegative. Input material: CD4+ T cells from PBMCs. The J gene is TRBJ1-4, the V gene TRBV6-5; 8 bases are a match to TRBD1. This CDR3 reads CASGSAGQAEKLFF. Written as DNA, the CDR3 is TGTGCCAGCGGAAGTGCGGGACAGGCAGAAAAACTGTTTTTT.